These T cell receptor beta chains were read from a single sample in a study of beta chain features in type 1 diabetes. Sequencing was performed with immunoSEQ multiplex PCR; in TCRdb, only in-frame clones are kept and a portion is missing. Of hundreds of thousands of clones in the sample, less than 15% were seen once. The specimen was central memory CD4+ T cells from blood. All receptors derive from a man aged 30 to 39 in good health. Each CDR3 is given with its conserved first and last residue. A D gene is named only where the DNA matches it firmly. The size field is filled for only some rows; it gives once, few, many or a size class.

TRBV14	NA	many	TRBJ1-2	CASSGPGAYGYTF	TGTGCCAGCAGCGGACCGGGGGCGTATGGCTACACCTTC
TRBV6-6	NA	NA	TRBJ2-4	CASSSPDRRSNIQYF	TGTGCCAGCAGTTCCCCTGACAGGCGCTCAAACATTCAGTACTTC
TRBV7-9	NA	NA	TRBJ1-2	CASSSGGRDGYTF	TGTGCCAGCAGCTCAGGAGGCAGGGATGGCTACACCTTC
TRBV11-2	NA	NA	TRBJ2-5	CASSLVAGSQETQYF	TGTGCCAGCAGCTTAGTTGCAGGATCTCAAGAGACCCAGTACTTC
TRBV29-1	NA	NA	TRBJ2-7	CSATLGRSSGGQYF	TGCAGCGCGACTTTAGGGAGGTCCTCAGGTGGGCAGTACTTC
TRBV2	NA	many	TRBJ1-5	CASRERTLGQPQHF	TGTGCCAGCAGGGAGAGGACACTAGGTCAGCCCCAGCATTTT
TRBV6-6	NA	many	TRBJ2-5	CASRGKAETQYF	TGTGCCAGCAGAGGAAAGGCGGAGACCCAGTACTTC
TRBV5-4	NA	few	TRBJ1-1	CASSSRSRVNTEAFF	TGTGCCAGCAGCTCGAGGTCGCGGGTGAACACTGAAGCTTTCTTT
TRBV7-8	TRBD2	many	TRBJ2-3	CASSLGLAGGTDTQYF	TGTGCCAGCAGCTTAGGACTAGCGGGGGGCACAGATACGCAGTATTTT
TRBV6-1	NA	few	TRBJ2-3	CASSDLRGVRDTQYF	TGTGCCAGCAGTGATCTGAGGGGGGTACGAGATACGCAGTATTTT
TRBV4-1	TRBD2	few	TRBJ2-5	CASSQTGTSGGAGETQYF	TGCGCCAGCAGCCAGACCGGGACTAGCGGGGGGGCCGGGGAGACCCAGTACTTC
TRBV10-3	TRBD1	NA	TRBJ2-7	CAISDLTGVGSYEQYF	TGTGCCATCAGTGATCTCACAGGGGTGGGCTCCTACGAGCAGTACTTC
TRBV6-6	NA	NA	TRBJ2-7	CASSYLLGPYEQYF	TGTGCCAGCAGTTACTTATTGGGTCCCTACGAGCAGTACTTC
TRBV7-9	TRBD2	few	TRBJ2-3	CASSFGGSTDTQYF	TGTGCCAGCAGCTTCGGGGGGAGCACAGATACGCAGTATTTT
TRBV7-3	NA	NA	TRBJ2-6	CASSLGTYASRANVLTF	TGTGCCAGCAGCTTAGGGACATACGCCTCTCGGGCCAACGTCCTGACTTTC
TRBV25-1	NA	few	TRBJ2-3	CASSEYRSHSTDTQYF	TGTGCCAGCAGTGAATATCGCTCACATAGCACAGATACGCAGTATTTT
TRBV30	TRBD1	NA	TRBJ1-1	CAWSHRDRRITEAFF	TGTGCCTGGAGTCACCGGGACAGGAGGATCACTGAAGCTTTCTTT
TRBV7-8	NA	NA	TRBJ1-1	CASSLQAGAEAFF	TGTGCCAGCAGCTTACAGGCAGGGGCTGAAGCTTTCTTT
TRBV5-4	NA	NA	TRBJ1-4	CASSLDGATNEKLFF	TGTGCCAGCAGCTTGGACGGCGCAACTAATGAAAAACTGTTTTTT
TRBV5-6	NA	few	TRBJ2-5	CASSLAGVETQYF	TGTGCCAGCAGCTTGGCAGGGGTAGAGACCCAGTACTTC
TRBV18	TRBD2	few	TRBJ2-2	CASSPEREGTRTGELFF	TGTGCCAGCTCACCCGAACGAGAGGGGACTAGGACCGGGGAGCTGTTTTTT
TRBV27	NA	NA	TRBJ2-5	CASSLGGAGETQYF	TGTGCCAGCAGTTTAGGAGGGGCGGGGGAGACCCAGTACTTC
TRBV4-3	NA	many	TRBJ2-5	CASSQDGGIPGQYF	TGCGCCAGCAGCCAAGATGGGGGGATCCCGGGCCAGTACTTC
TRBV6-4	TRBD1	once	TRBJ1-2	CASSVDPGTGRGYTF	TGTGCCAGCAGTGTCGATCCCGGGACAGGGCGCGGCTACACCTTC
TRBV6-5	TRBD1	few	TRBJ1-1	CAGRTGARSDTEAFF	TGTGCCGGCAGGACAGGGGCGCGATCTGACACTGAAGCTTTCTTT
TRBV5-4	NA	few	TRBJ2-6	CASSLGTARLSGANVLTF	TGTGCCAGCAGCTTGGGAACAGCTCGCCTCTCTGGGGCCAACGTCCTGACTTTC
TRBV6-5	NA	NA	TRBJ1-3	CASSQILPGNTIYF	TGTGCCAGCAGTCAAATTCTCCCTGGAAACACCATATATTTT
TRBV5-1	NA	few	TRBJ2-5	CASSLAQETQYF	TGCGCCAGCAGCTTAGCCCAAGAGACCCAGTACTTC
TRBV23-1	TRBD1	few	TRBJ1-6	CASSQSRRTGVISPLHF	TGCGCCAGCAGTCAATCCCGAAGGACAGGGGTTATTTCACCCCTCCACTTT
TRBV11-3	NA	NA	TRBJ2-7	CASSLGEGGEQYF	TGTGCCAGCAGCTTGGGAGAGGGTGGCGAGCAGTACTTC
TRBV28	NA	few	TRBJ1-5	CASSESGTAFNQPQHF	TGTGCCAGCAGTGAATCTGGGACCGCTTTCAATCAGCCCCAGCATTTT
TRBV29-1	NA	NA	TRBJ1-1	CSVITGWTEAFF	TGCAGCGTTATCACAGGGTGGACTGAAGCTTTCTTT
TRBV11-1	NA	few	TRBJ2-2	CASSFRPVGAGELFF	TGTGCCAGCAGCTTCCGCCCCGTGGGGGCGGGGGAGCTGTTTTTT